This entry describes one T cell receptor (beta chain). No antigen is known for it. These data originate in a study of T cells in Graves' hyperthyroidism and ophthalmopathy. Study-wide results and limits: Blood also held most thyroid clonotypes expanded beyond 0.001.

Germline CDR1 reads MNHEY; CDR2 reads SMNVEV (reference sequence). The CDR3 runs to 15 residues. Trimming pared 5 bases from V and 8 bases from J, leaving 18 bases between. Amplification targeted TCR beta CDR3 regions from RNA transcripts. A first-round RT-PCR of the TCR CDR3 used the HTBI primer set. From the multiplex PCR reads, TCRdb called clonotypes with MiXCR, one entry per CDR3 protein. The data show about 350,000 distinct CDR3 sequences, 15% seen once. This receptor was obtained from a woman aged 60 to 75 with Graves' ophthalmopathy. This chain uses TRBV27 with TRBJ1-4; the D is unclear. Input material: blood. CDR3: CASSLTGGFGEKLFF. In nucleotides, the CDR3 is TGTGCCAGCAGTCTAACGGGCGGATTTGGGGAAAAACTGTTTTTT.